Below are 2 T cell receptor beta chains sequenced from a single sample in a study of a mutant IDH1 vaccine in newly diagnosed glioma. The protocol was immunoSEQ multiplex PCR, while the TCRdb copy is restricted to in-frame clones and leaves out a portion. The sample records roughly 86,000 clones, approximately 89% being singletons. No antigen has been identified for these receptors. Time point: week 47, end of study. The vaccine gave 300 ug of a 20-mer mutant IDH1 peptide subcutaneously per dose. The material was PBMCs, obtained from a glioma patient whose treatment included an IDH1 peptide vaccine. These receptors were collected from a woman aged 45-60 years with glioma.

The chain combines TRBV2 with TRBJ2-1, with TRBD2 matching 13 bases. J lost 7 bases, V lost 4 bases, and 7 bases had no gene match. The CDR3 contains 16 residues. Germline V CDR1 and CDR2: SNHLY, FYNNEI. The CDR3 sequence is CASSGTSGRARNEQFF. The CDR3 DNA is TGTGCCAGCAGTGGTACTAGCGGGAGGGCGAGGAATGAGCAGTTCTTC.

The J gene is TRBJ2-5, the V gene TRBV27; D possibly matches TRBD1 or TRBD2 (5 bases each). The CDR3 runs to 15 residues. The germline V gene has CDR1 MNHEY and CDR2 SMNVEV (reference sequence). With 3 bases removed from V and 11 bases from J, the gap between germline ends came to 22 bases. The CDR3 DNA reads TGTGCCAGCAGTTTCCTTTCCGGGGCCATCTGGGAGCAGTACTTC. This sequence encodes CASSFLSGAIWEQYF.